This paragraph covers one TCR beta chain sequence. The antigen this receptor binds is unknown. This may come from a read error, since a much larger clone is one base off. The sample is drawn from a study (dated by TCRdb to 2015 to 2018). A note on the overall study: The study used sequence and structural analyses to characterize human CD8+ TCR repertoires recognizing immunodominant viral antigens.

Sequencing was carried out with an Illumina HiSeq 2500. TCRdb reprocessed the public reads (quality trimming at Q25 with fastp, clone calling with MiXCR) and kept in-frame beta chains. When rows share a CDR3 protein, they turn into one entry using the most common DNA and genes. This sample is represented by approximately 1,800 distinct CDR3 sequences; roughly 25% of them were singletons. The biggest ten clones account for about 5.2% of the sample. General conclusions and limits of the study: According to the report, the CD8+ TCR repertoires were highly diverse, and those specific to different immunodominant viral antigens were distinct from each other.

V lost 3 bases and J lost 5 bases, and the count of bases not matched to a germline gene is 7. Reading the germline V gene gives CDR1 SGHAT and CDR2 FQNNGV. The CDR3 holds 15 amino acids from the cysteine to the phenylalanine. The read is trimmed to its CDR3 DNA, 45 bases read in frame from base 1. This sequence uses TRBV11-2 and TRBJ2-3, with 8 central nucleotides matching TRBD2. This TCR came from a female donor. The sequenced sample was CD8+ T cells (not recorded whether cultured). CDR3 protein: CASSLGRGGQDTQYF. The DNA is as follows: TGTGCCAGCAGCTTGGGACGGGGGGGCCAAGATACGCAGTATTTT.